The 20 T cell receptor beta chains listed next were all sequenced from one sample in a study of cytomegalovirus exposure and HLA in healthy donors. PCR was performed using 60 Vbeta and 13 Jbeta primers. Clones were read by immunoSEQ multiplex PCR, and TCRdb kept only the in-frame ones, dropping some. The top ten clones hold around 1.8% of a sample with 170,000 or so clones, 75% to 90% of them seen once. The sample was PBMCs. The receptors were sampled from a woman between 18 and 29 years old in good health and CMV-seronegative.

J is TRBJ2-3 and V is TRBV28, with 15 bases aligning to TRBD2. This CDR3 spans 16 amino acids. Losses at the gene ends were 6 bases for V and 6 bases for J; bases not matched to a gene: 7. Looked up from germline, CDR1 is MDHEN and CDR2 is SYDVKM. In DNA form, the CDR3 reads TGTGCCAGCAGCTATATCGGACTAGCGGGGGGGGATACGCAGTATTTT. It is translated as CASSYIGLAGGDTQYF.

The chain carries TRBV7-2 and TRBJ2-5, with 8 bases lining up with TRBD2. The CDR3 covers 15 residues. Trimming took 7 bases from V and 5 from J; bases not matched to a gene: 12. CDR1 and CDR2 from the germline V gene are SGHTA and FQGNSA. CDR3 DNA: TGTGCCAGCAAACCTTCGGCGGGGGGCGGGGAGACCCAGTACTTC. It specifies CASKPSAGGGETQYF. The full variable domain, in which reference TRBV7-2 and TRBJ2-5 provide the parts outside the CDR3, is GAGVSQSPSNKVTEKGKDVELRCDPISGHTALYWYRQSLGQGLEFLIYFQGNSAPDKSGLPSDRFSAERTGGSVSTLTIQRTQQEDSAVYLCASKPSAGGGETQYFGPGTRLLVL.

Details on this clone: The junction does not match germline at one end; this may be a read error. The chain links TRBV7-9 to TRBJ1-1; 9 positions agree with TRBD1. This CDR3 comprises 15 residues. Germline assignment: CDR1 SEHNR and CDR2 FQNEAQ (reference sequence). The CDR3 region is CSSNTRQGGFTEAFF. In nucleotides, the CDR3 is TGTTCCAGCAACACCCGACAGGGGGGGTTTACTGAAGCTTTCTTT.

The rearrangement uses TRBV6-5 and TRBJ1-4; 8 bases line up with TRBD1. Germline V gene sequence: CDR1 MNHEY, CDR2 SVGAGI. V gave up 6 bases and J gave up 11 bases; unmatched junction bases: 11. This CDR3 spans 14 amino acids. CDR3 protein: CASRRTGSLCKLFF. The DNA for the CDR3 is TGTGCCAGCAGGCGGACAGGGTCGCTCTGCAAACTGTTTTTT.

The chain joins TRBV30 to TRBJ2-2; 11 bases are a match to TRBD2. CDR1 and CDR2 from the germline V gene are GTSNPN and SVGIG (reference sequence). This CDR3 contains 17 residues. After removal of 3 bases from V and 7 bases from J, the junction contained 13 bases not matched to a gene. CDR3 sequence (DNA): TGTGCCTGGAGCCTAGGTAATAGCGGGGGGGCCGGCGGGGAGCTGTTTTTT. It yields the protein CAWSLGNSGGAGGELFF.

Only one count was recorded for this clone. The chain recombines TRBV27 with TRBJ2-2; 11 positions match TRBD2. Trimming at V came to 3 bases and at J to 3 bases, leaving 3 bases not matched to a gene. This CDR3 contains 16 residues. The germline gives CDR1 MNHEY, CDR2 SMNVEV (reference sequence). CDR3 loop: CASSLGLADDTGELFF. DNA for the CDR3: TGTGCCAGCAGTTTGGGACTAGCGGACGACACCGGGGAGCTGTTTTTT.

This clone was picked up a small number of times. The V and J genes are TRBV5-4 and TRBJ1-6, with D maybe TRBD1 (5 bases). The V end was cut by 5 bases, the J end by 5 bases, with 11 bases between. CDR3 length: 14 residues. Germline V gives CDR1 SGHNT, CDR2 YYREEE (reference sequence). The CDR3 nucleotides are TGTGCCAGCAGTCGGGACTTTAATAATTCACCCCTCCACTTT. It is translated as CASSRDFNNSPLHF. The full variable domain, with the rest looked up from reference TRBV5-4 and TRBJ1-6, is ETGVTQSPTHLIKTRGQQVTLRCSSQSGHNTVSWYQQALGQGPQFIFQYYREEENGRGNFPPRFSGLQFPNYSSELNVNALELDDSALYLCASSRDFNNSPLHFGNGTRLTVT.

The chain is built from TRBV2 and TRBJ2-5; possible D gene TRBD1, 5 bases. This CDR3 is 15 amino acids long. Per germline, CDR1 SNHLY and CDR2 FYNNEI. Between the trimmed V and J ends, which lost 6 bases and 1 base, there was a span of 15 bases. The CDR3 bases are TGTGCCAGCAGCCGAAGAGGACACAGCCAAGAGACCCAGTACTTC. Amino acids: CASSRRGHSQETQYF.

This clone was observed a few times. The chain employs TRBV5-1 and TRBJ1-4; 7 nucleotides agree with TRBD1. Germline V gene data show CDR1 as SGHRS and CDR2 as YFSETQ. The J segment lost 7 bases and the V segment lost 4 bases, leaving 13 bases of the junction unmatched. This CDR3 has 16 residues. CDR3 bases: TGCGCCAGCAGCGATTTATCACGGGACAGAAGTGAAAAACTGTTTTTT. Residues: CASSDLSRDRSEKLFF. Looking up the rest from reference TRBV5-1 and TRBJ1-4 gives the full variable domain: KAGVTQTPRYLIKTRGQQVTLSCSPISGHRSVSWYQQTPGQGLQFLFEYFSETQRNKGNFPGRFSGRQFSNSRSEMNVSTLELGDSALYLCASSDLSRDRSEKLFFGSGTQLSVL.

V gene TRBV5-1 combines with J gene TRBJ1-1; TRBD1 aligns across 10 bases. The CDR3 is 15 residues long. Trimming took 4 bases from V and 1 from J; bases not matched to a gene: 4. The V gene's germline CDR1 is SGHRS and CDR2 YFSETQ. CDR3 in DNA: TGCGCCAGCAGCGGGACAGGGGCCCCGAACACTGAAGCTTTCTTT. Translated: CASSGTGAPNTEAFF. Using reference TRBV5-1 and TRBJ1-1 for the parts outside the CDR3, the full variable domain is KAGVTQTPRYLIKTRGQQVTLSCSPISGHRSVSWYQQTPGQGLQFLFEYFSETQRNKGNFPGRFSGRQFSNSRSEMNVSTLELGDSALYLCASSGTGAPNTEAFFGQGTRLTVV.

This clone has a single count. The chain has TRBV7-3 and TRBJ2-7, with 9 bases identical to TRBD2. This CDR3 is built from 15 residues. V gave up 2 bases and J gave up 2 bases; unmatched junction bases: 4. CDR1 and CDR2 from the germline V gene are SGHTA and FQGTGA. In DNA form, the CDR3 reads TGTGCCAGCAGCTTACGGCGGGAGGGGACCTACGAGCAGTACTTC. The encoded protein is CASSLRREGTYEQYF.

This CDR3 is CASSPTGANTGELFF. The CDR3 nucleotides are TGCGCCAGCAGCCCGACAGGGGCGAACACCGGGGAGCTGTTTTTT. The chain combines TRBV5-1 with TRBJ2-2, with 8 nucleotides matching TRBD1. V lost 4 bases, J lost 0 bases, and 2 bases stayed unmatched. Germline CDR1 reads SGHRS; CDR2 reads YFSETQ. The CDR3 consists of 15 residues.

The chain combines TRBV2 with TRBJ2-7, with D tentatively TRBD2 (6 bases). CDR1 and CDR2 (germline): SNHLY, FYNNEI. V was trimmed by 6 bases and J by 4 bases, leaving 16 bases between them. The CDR3 covers 14 residues. CDR3 sequence (DNA): TGTGCCAGCAGCCCCCCGGAGGGCGATTACGAGCAGTACTTC. Amino acid sequence: CASSPPEGDYEQYF.

The V gene is TRBV19, the J gene TRBJ1-1, with 11 bases identical to TRBD1. The J segment lost 4 bases and the V segment lost 7 bases, leaving 5 bases of the junction unmatched. Germline lookup yields CDR1 LNHDA and CDR2 SQIVND (reference sequence). The CDR3 spans 14 residues. CDR3: CASNPDRGPTEAFF. CDR3 sequence (DNA): TGTGCCAGTAACCCGGACAGGGGGCCCACTGAAGCTTTCTTT.

The rearrangement joins TRBV9 to TRBJ1-1, with a possible D match to TRBD1 (6 bases). The germline V and J ends were trimmed by 0 bases and 0 bases, with 12 bases remaining between them. Germline CDR1 reads SGDLS; CDR2 reads YYNGEE. This CDR3 has 16 amino acids. CDR3 in amino acids: CASSVGLQGMNTEAFF. For the CDR3, the DNA is TGTGCCAGCAGCGTAGGTCTCCAGGGGATGAACACTGAAGCTTTCTTT.

V usage is TRBV6-6 and J usage is TRBJ2-2; 7 bases are a match to TRBD2. The CDR3 covers 14 residues. The V and J ends lost 5 bases and 6 bases, in that order; junction bases with no gene match: 6. Germline V gene data show CDR1 as MNHNY and CDR2 as SVGAGI (reference sequence). The CDR3 DNA is TGTGCCAGCAGTGATGGACTAGGCCCCGGGGAGCTGTTTTTT. This translates into CASSDGLGPGELFF.

The DNA for the CDR3 is TGCGCCAGCAGCCGAGGCCTTCGCGGGAGCGGTCGGGGAGATACGCAGTATTTT. It codes for CASSRGLRGSGRGDTQYF. The chain has TRBV5-1 and TRBJ2-3; 7 positions match TRBD2. CDR3 length: 18 residues. Unmatched junction bases numbered 19, after V lost 4 bases and J lost 5 bases. Germline V gene data show CDR1 as SGHRS and CDR2 as YFSETQ.

This clone came up once. The chain links TRBV7-8 to TRBJ2-2; 9 nucleotides align to TRBD1. This CDR3 has 15 residues. CDR1 and CDR2 (germline): SGHVS, FQNEAQ. Trimming cost V 2 bases and J 6 bases; bases outside gene matches: 4. The CDR3 loop reads CASSLWDREPGELFF. The CDR3 DNA reads TGTGCCAGCAGCTTATGGGACAGGGAGCCCGGGGAGCTGTTTTTT.

This clone was detected once. The chain joins TRBV21-1 to TRBJ1-2; the table's D call, TRBD1, was not checked against the DNA. TRBV21-1 is a pseudogene. The CDR3 covers 14 residues. The CDR3 is CASSKGGHNYGYTF. The CDR3 nucleotides are TGTGCCAGCAGCAAAGGGGGGCATAACTATGGCTACACCTTC.

The chain is built from TRBV6-5 and TRBJ2-5; 10 positions agree with TRBD1. V dropped 8 bases and J dropped 3; count of bases not matched to a gene: 3. The CDR3 runs 13 residues. Germline-derived CDR1 and CDR2 are MNHEY and SVGAGI. CDR3 sequence: CASSGQGEETQYF. The CDR3 bases are TGTGCCAGCTCCGGACAGGGGGAAGAGACCCAGTACTTC.